The present entry profiles one T cell receptor (beta chain) with its context. This CDR3 comprises 18 residues. Trimming left V 6 bases short and J 4 bases short, with 30 bases between. CDR1 is SQVTM, CDR2 ANQGSEA, per germline. As handled by the study authors: Estimation of nucleated cell counts relied on the amplification of reference gene primers. Profiled with immunoSEQ multiplex PCR; TCRdb holds only in-frame clones, not every one. V, J and clone size reflect that table, while D and trimming were determined from the DNA. Altogether roughly 150,000 clones are present, roughly nine tenths being singletons, with the ten largest covering more than 14%. The sample belongs to a study of blood T cell repertoires in COVID-19. Looking at the study overall: The United States, Italy and Spain provided the acute and convalescent COVID-19 samples. T cells, B-cell-depleted T cells, or PBMCs supplied cDNA or gDNA.

The sequencing sample was made of peripheral blood. The chain has TRBV29-1 and TRBJ1-2, with D possibly being TRBD1 (6 bases). The receptor comes from a woman between 40 and 55 years old with acute or convalescent COVID-19. The CDR3 DNA follows: TGCAGCGTCTCAGGGGTTTCGGGACTTCGAGGGGGGGTCTATGGCTACACCTTC. Residues: CSVSGVSGLRGGVYGYTF. The variable domain in full, with the rest retrieved from reference TRBV29-1 and TRBJ1-2, is SAVISQKPSRDICQRGTSLTIQCQVDSQVTMMFWYRQQPGQSLTLIATANQGSEATYESGFVIDKFPISRPNLTFSTLTVSNMSPEDSSIYLCSVSGVSGLRGGVYGYTFGSGTRLTVV.